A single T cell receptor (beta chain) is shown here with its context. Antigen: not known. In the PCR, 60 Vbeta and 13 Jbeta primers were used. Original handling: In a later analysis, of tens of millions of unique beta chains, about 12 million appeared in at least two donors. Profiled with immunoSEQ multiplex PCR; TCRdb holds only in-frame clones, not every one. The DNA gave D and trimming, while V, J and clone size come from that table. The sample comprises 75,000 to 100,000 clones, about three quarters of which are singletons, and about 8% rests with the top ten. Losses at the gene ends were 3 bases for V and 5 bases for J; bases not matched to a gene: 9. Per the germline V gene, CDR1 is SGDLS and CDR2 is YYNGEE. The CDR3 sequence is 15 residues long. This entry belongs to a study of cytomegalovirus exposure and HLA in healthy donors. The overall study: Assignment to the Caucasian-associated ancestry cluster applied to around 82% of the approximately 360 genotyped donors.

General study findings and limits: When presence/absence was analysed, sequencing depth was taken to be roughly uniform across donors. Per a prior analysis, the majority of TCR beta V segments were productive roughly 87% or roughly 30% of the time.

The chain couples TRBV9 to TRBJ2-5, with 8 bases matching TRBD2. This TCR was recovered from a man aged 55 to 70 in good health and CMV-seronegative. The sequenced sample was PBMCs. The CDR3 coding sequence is TGTGCCAGCAGCGCCCAAGCGGGGGAGTTCGAGACCCAGTACTTC. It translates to CASSAQAGEFETQYF.